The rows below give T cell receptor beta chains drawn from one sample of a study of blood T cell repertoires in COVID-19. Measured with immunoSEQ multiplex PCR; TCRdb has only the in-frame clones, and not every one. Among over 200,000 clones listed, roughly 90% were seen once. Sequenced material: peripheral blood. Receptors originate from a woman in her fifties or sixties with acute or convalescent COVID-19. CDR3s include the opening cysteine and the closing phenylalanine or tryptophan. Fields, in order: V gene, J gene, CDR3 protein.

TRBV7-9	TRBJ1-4	CASSTAQGRTNEKLFF
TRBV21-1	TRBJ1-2	CASSRRTTTGKSNYGYTF
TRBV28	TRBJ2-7	CASNGRGAPPRDYEQYF
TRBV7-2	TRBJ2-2	CASSLGSTGELFF
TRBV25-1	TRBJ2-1	CASSESPRTGSYNEQFF
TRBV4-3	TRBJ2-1	CASSQDLGTGRIF
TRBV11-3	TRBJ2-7	CASREATSGSTYEQYF
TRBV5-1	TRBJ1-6	CASSLGDSYSPLHF
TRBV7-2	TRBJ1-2	CASSLVGQGYGYTF
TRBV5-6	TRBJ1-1	CASSLIGEDQTEAFF